What follows is one T cell receptor (beta chain) and its context. Antigen unknown. At least 5 micrograms of total RNA were extracted per sample. The data stem from a study of blood T cells in healthy people across ages. General observations from the study: A strong correlation was seen between TCR beta diversity and naive T cell percentage.

The CDR3 is 14 amino acids. The V and J ends lost 10 bases and 1 base respectively, with 16 bases between them. The germline gives CDR1 SGHNT, CDR2 YYREEE (reference sequence). Primed by a sample-barcoded 5' primer and a J-beta primer mix, a second PCR proceeded for about 6 to 12 cycles. TCRdb called the 5' RACE reads again in MiXCR, with one record for every CDR3 protein. The sample includes roughly 1.5 million distinct CDR3 sequences, approximately 42% of them seen just once. The sample comprised blood. The TCR sequence derives from a woman younger than 30 in good health. The chain is built from TRBV5-4 and TRBJ2-3; TRBD2 might be the D (6 bases). The CDR3 DNA reads as TGTGCCGTTCTCTGGGGGGTTCGCACAGATACGCAGTATTTT. Encoded protein: CAVLWGVRTDTQYF.